This TCR beta chain comes out of a study of blood T cell repertoires in COVID-19 (TCRdb year 2020). For the wider study: Samples from collaborators originated in the United States, Italy and Spain and spanned both the acute and convalescent phases of COVID-19. Where available, HLA class I and class II types were obtained from metadata supplied by the sample provider rather than from assay-based typing. A freely available public database, intended as a resource for researchers studying the immune response to SARS-CoV-2, is where the repertoires were released. The dataset comprised deeply sampled blood TCRbeta repertoires from subjects exposed to, actively infected with, or recovered from COVID-19. The prospective study material was composed of cDNA or gDNA derived from T cells, B-cell-depleted T cells, or PBMCs. A de-identified subject ID, COVID-19 status, age in years and sex were almost always included in the sample metadata. The samples were drawn from the first 160 participants of the ongoing ImmuneRACE study and from under 1,500 subjects provided by 6 global collaborators. Study-level results and caveats: The quantity of clinical and demographic metadata differed by source and by participant and was supplied without curation.

Each collaborating institution followed its own protocols to collect whole blood in K2EDTA tubes. For TCRbeta analysis, collaborators shipped samples in one of three forms: frozen whole blood, isolated PBMCs, or DNA extracted from either of those sample types. CDR1 and CDR2 are drawn from the germline V gene (reference sequence): MNHEY, SMNVEV. Reading from cysteine to phenylalanine, the CDR3 counts 17 amino acids. Only the CDR3 DNA stays, 51 bases, in frame from base 1. Relative to germline, V is missing 5 bases and J is missing 5 bases, with 13 bases of the junction outside any gene match. As for this clone: The clone's antigen remains unknown. The sample holds no much larger clone one base away, and base qualities are not on file.

TCRbeta CDR3 regions were amplified from genomic DNA using the immunoSEQ Assay, a bias-controlled multiplex PCR. Per the authors' processing: Within the assay, amplification of reference gene primers was used to estimate how many nucleated cells each sample contained. Sequence reads were collapsed and filtered to measure the absolute abundance of every unique TCRbeta CDR3 rearrangement. For each sample, productive Simpson clonality was calculated as the square root of Simpson's diversity index over productive rearrangements. TCRdb limited this immuneACCESS table to in-frame rearrangements with V and J called. A share of clones is missing; checked studies link under half to unresolved V genes, and the rest is unexplained. That table is the source of V, J and clone size, and D and trimming were worked out from the DNA. Recorded for this sample are hundreds of thousands of clones; roughly 90% of them occurred a single time. In total, the top ten clones hold 4% of the sample.

This clonotype was sampled from a woman in her fifties or sixties with active or convalescent COVID-19. Here the chain combines TRBV27 and TRBJ2-4; 9 bases in the middle match TRBD2. The sequenced sample was peripheral blood. The base sequence is TGTGCCAGCAGTCCCCTCGCGGGAGGGATTATCCAAAACATTCAGTACTTC. Its amino acids are CASSPLAGGIIQNIQYF.